Below, one T cell receptor (beta chain) is given with its context. The record originates from a study of blood T cell repertoires in COVID-19. Study details: COVID-19 samples from acute and convalescent phases originated in the United States, Italy and Spain. From T cells, B-cell-depleted T cells, or PBMCs came the material, which was cDNA or gDNA.

After removal of 4 bases from V and 2 bases from J, the junction contained 5 bases not matched to a gene. The CDR3 length is 17 residues. Looked up from germline, CDR1 is SGHTA and CDR2 is FQGNSA. In the original processing: The authors estimated nucleated cell counts from reference gene primer amplification. Some clones are missing from TCRdb's copy, which holds only in-frame ones; the method was immunoSEQ multiplex PCR. Clone size and V and J calls were adopted from that table, with D and trimming inferred from the DNA. The profile shows roughly 97,000 clones, around nine tenths of them singletons.

V and J are TRBV7-2 and TRBJ2-2, with TRBD2 matching over 12 bases. Sequenced material: peripheral blood. The sequence was obtained from a human donor in a cohort sampled during active COVID-19. CDR3: CASSSPSGRGNTGELFF. The CDR3 coding sequence is TGTGCCAGCAGCTCCCCTAGCGGGAGGGGAAACACCGGGGAGCTGTTTTTT.